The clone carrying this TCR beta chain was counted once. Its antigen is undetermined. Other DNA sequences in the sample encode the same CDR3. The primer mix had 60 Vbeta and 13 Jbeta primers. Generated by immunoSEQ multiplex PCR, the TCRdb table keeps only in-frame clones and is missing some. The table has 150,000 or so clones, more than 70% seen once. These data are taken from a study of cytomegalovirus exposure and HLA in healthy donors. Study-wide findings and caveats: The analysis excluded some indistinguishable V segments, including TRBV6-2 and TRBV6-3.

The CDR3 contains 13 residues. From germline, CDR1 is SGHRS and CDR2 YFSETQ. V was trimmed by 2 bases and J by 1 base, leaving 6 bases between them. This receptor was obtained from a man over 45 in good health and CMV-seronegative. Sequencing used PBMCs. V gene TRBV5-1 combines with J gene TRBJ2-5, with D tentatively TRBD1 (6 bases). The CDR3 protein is CASSLQGQETQYF. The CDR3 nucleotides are TGCGCCAGCAGCTTACAGGGCCAAGAGACCCAGTACTTC.